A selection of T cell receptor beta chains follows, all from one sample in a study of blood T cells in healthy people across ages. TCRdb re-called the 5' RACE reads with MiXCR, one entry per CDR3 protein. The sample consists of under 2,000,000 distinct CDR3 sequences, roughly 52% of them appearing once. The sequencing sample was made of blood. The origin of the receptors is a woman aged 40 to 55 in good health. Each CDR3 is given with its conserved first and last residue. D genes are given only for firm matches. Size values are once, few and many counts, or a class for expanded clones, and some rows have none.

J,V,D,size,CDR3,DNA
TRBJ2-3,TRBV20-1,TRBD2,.,CSAKAFSGANTDTQYF,TGCAGTGCTAAAGCCTTTAGCGGGGCGAACACAGATACGCAGTATTTT
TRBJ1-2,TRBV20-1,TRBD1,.,CSAQEQGAIYGYTF,TGCAGTGCTCAAGAACAGGGGGCAATTTATGGCTACACCTTC
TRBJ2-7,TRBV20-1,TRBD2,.,CSASPGGVSCEQYF,TGCAGTGCGAGCCCGGGGGGGGTCTCCTGCGAGCAGTACTTC
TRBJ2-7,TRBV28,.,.,CASKSVGAASYEQYF,TGTGCCAGCAAATCAGTCGGGGCAGCATCCTACGAGCAGTACTTC
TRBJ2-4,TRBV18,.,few,CASSRTEKNIQYF,TGTGCCAGCTCCCGGACAGAGAAAAACATTCAGTACTTC
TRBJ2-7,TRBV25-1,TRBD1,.,CASSEGGRGNYEQYF,TGTGCCAGCAGTGAAGGCGGCAGGGGGAACTACGAGCAGTACTTC
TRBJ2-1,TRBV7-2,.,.,CASSLGGQVNEQFF,TGTGCCAGCAGCTTAGGGGGACAAGTCAATGAGCAGTTCTTC
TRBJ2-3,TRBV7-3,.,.,CASSLKTGRSDTQYF,TGTGCCAGCAGCTTAAAGACAGGCCGATCAGATACGCAGTATTTT
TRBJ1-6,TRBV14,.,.,CASSQAGTYNSPLHF,TGTGCCAGCAGCCAAGCGGGGACCTATAATTCACCCCTCCACTTT
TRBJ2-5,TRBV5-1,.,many,CASSLDRGPIQETQYF,TGCGCCAGCAGCTTGGATCGGGGGCCGATACAAGAGACCCAGTACTTC
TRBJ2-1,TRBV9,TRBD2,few,CASSYRLAGKGNEQFF,TGTGCCAGCAGCTACCGACTAGCGGGGAAGGGAAATGAGCAGTTCTTC
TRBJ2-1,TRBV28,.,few,CASSFRGAGNNEQFF,TGTGCCAGCAGTTTCCGGGGGGCCGGAAACAATGAGCAGTTCTTC
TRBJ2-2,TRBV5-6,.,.,CASSLAARGDTGELFF,TGTGCCAGCAGCTTGGCCGCTAGGGGAGACACCGGGGAGCTGTTTTTT
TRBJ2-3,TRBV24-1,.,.,CATSDPPDTQYF,TGTGCCACCAGTGATCCGCCAGATACGCAGTATTTT
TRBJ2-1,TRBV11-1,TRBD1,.,CASSSGQGGGEQFF,TGTGCCAGCAGCTCCGGACAGGGGGGAGGTGAGCAGTTCTTC